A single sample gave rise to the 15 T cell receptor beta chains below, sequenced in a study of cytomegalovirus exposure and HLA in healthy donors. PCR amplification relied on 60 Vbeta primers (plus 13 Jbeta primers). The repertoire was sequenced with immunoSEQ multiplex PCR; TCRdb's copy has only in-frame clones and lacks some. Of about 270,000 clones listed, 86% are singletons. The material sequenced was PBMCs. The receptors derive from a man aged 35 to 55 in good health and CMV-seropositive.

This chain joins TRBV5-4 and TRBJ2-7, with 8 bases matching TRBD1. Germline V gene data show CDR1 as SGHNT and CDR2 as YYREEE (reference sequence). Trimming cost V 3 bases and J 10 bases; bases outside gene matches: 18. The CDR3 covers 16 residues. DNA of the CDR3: TGTGCCAGCAGCTCCGCGCAGGGGGCGGGGACAGAAGCACAGTACTTC. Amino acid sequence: CASSSAQGAGTEAQYF.

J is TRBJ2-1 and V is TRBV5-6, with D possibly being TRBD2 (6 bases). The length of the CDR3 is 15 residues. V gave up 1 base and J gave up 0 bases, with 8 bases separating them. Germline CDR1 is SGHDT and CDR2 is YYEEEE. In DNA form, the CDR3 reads TGTGCCAGCAGCTTGCACGGGAGCTCCTACAATGAGCAGTTCTTC. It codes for CASSLHGSSYNEQFF.

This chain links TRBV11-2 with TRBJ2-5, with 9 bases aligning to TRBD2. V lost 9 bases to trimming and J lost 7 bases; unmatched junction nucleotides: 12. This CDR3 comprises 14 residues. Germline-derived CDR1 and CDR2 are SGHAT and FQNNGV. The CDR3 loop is CASRGGRGRGTQYF. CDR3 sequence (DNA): TGTGCCAGTCGTGGCGGGAGGGGTCGGGGGACCCAGTACTTC.

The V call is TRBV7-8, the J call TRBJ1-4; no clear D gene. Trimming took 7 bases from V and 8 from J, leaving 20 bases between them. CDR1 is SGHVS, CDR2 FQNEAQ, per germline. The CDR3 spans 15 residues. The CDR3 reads CASTPVRLLGEKLFF. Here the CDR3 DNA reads TGTGCCAGCACCCCGGTGAGGTTACTCGGGGAAAAACTGTTTTTT.

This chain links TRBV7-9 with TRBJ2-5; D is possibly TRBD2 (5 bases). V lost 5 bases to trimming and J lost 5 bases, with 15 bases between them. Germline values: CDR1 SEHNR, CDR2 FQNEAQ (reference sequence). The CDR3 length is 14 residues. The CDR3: CASSPWTPGETQYF. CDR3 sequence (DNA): TGTGCCAGCAGCCCCTGGACTCCCGGGGAGACCCAGTACTTC. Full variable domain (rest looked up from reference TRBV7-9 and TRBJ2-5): DTGVSQNPRHKITKRGQNVTFRCDPISEHNRLYWYRQTLGQGPEFLTYFQNEAQLEKSRLLSDRFSAERPKGSFSTLEIQRTEQGDSAMYLCASSPWTPGETQYFGPGTRLLVL.

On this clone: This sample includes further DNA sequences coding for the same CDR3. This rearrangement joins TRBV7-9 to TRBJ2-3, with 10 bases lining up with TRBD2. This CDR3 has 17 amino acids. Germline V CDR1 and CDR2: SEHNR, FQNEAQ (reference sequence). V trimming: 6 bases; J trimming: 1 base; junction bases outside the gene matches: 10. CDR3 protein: CASSPKREGLGTDTQYF. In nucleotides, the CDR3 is TGTGCCAGCAGTCCAAAGCGGGAGGGCCTGGGCACAGATACGCAGTATTTT.

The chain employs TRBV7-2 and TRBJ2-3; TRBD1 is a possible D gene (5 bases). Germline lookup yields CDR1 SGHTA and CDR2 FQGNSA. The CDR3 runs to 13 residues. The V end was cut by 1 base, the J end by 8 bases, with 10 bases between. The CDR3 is CASSLGPQGTQYF. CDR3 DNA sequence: TGTGCCAGCAGCTTAGGACCCCAGGGTACGCAGTATTTT.

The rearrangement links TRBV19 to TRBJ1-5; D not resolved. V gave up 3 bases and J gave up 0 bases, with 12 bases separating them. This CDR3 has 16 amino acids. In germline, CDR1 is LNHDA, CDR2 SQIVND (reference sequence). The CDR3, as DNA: TGTGCCAGTAGTATCCGGGGAGCGTATAGCAATCAGCCCCAGCATTTT. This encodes CASSIRGAYSNQPQHF.

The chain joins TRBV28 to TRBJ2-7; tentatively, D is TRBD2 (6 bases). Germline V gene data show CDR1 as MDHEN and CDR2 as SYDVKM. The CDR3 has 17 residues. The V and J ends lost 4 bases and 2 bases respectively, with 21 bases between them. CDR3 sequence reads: CASSSLRGWEEPYEQYF. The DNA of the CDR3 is TGTGCCAGCAGTTCCCTCCGGGGGTGGGAGGAGCCCTACGAGCAGTACTTC.

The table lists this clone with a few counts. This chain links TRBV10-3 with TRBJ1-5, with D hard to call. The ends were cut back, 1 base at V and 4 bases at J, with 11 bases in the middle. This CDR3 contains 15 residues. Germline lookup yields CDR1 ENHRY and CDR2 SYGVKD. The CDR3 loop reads CAISEFHVGNQPQHF. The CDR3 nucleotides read TGTGCCATCAGTGAGTTCCACGTCGGGAATCAGCCCCAGCATTTT.

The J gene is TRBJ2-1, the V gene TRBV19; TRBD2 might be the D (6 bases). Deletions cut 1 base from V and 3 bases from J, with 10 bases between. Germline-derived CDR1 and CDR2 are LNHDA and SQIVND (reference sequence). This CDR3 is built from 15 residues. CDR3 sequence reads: CASSIVATSYNEQFF. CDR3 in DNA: TGTGCCAGTAGTATAGTCGCGACTAGCTACAATGAGCAGTTCTTC.

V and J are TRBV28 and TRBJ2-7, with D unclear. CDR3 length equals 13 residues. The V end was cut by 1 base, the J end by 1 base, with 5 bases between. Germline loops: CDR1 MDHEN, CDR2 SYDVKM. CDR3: CASSLFSSYEQYF. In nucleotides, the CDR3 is TGTGCCAGCAGTTTATTCAGTTCCTACGAGCAGTACTTC.

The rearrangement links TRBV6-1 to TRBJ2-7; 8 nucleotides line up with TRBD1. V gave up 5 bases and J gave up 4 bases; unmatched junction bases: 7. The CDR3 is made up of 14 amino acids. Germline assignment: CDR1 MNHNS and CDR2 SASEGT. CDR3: CASSHTGGTYEQYF. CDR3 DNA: TGTGCCAGCAGTCATACAGGGGGTACATACGAGCAGTACTTC.

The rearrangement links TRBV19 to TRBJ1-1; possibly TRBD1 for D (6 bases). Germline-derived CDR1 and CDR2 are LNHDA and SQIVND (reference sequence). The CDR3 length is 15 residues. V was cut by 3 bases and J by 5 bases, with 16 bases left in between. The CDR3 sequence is CASSIPGTSRTEAFF. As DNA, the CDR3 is TGTGCCAGTAGTATCCCCGGGACATCCCGAACTGAAGCTTTCTTT.

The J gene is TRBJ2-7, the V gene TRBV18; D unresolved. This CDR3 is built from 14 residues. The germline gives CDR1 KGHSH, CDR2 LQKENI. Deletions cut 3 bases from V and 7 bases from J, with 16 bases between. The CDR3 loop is CASSPVSSLEEQYF. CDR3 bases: TGTGCCAGCTCACCGGTTAGTAGCCTAGAGGAGCAGTACTTC.